The text below deals with one TCR beta chain. This entry belongs to a study of blood T cells in healthy people across ages. Together with a sample-barcoded 5' primer, a J-beta primer mix was included in a second PCR lasting about 7 to 11 cycles. TCRdb reanalysed the 5' RACE reads using MiXCR and keeps one entry per CDR3 protein. Seen here are 540,000 or so distinct CDR3 sequences, approximately 30% observed once, and the top ten hold about 18%. This receptor was identified in a woman aged 70-85 years in good health. Sequencing input: blood.

The CDR3 nucleotides read TGCGCCAGCAGCCCCAAATACCTTCAGGGCCCTAATGAAAAACTGTTTTTT. It encodes CASSPKYLQGPNEKLFF. The genes are TRBV4-3 and TRBJ1-4; a possible D gene is TRBD1 (5 bases). From germline, CDR1 is LGHNA and CDR2 YSLEER. V dropped 4 bases and J dropped 3 bases, with 18 bases sitting between them. This CDR3 contains 17 residues.